The 12 T cell receptor beta chains in this list originate from one sample, sequenced in a study of blood T cell repertoires in COVID-19. Profiled with immunoSEQ multiplex PCR; TCRdb holds only in-frame clones, not every one. The top ten clones hold 6.7% of a sample with roughly 200,000 clones, approximately 88% of them seen once. Sequencing was carried out using peripheral blood. These receptors all come from a man aged 35 to 55 with acute or convalescent COVID-19.

This chain uses TRBV11-2 with TRBJ1-4, with 7 bases matching TRBD1. Looked up from germline, CDR1 is SGHAT and CDR2 is FQNNGV. This CDR3 region has 18 residues. V dropped 0 bases and J dropped 0; count of bases not matched to a gene: 7. CDR3 residues: CASSLDLVGGPTNEKLFF. As DNA, the CDR3 is TGTGCCAGCAGCTTAGATCTGGTAGGGGGCCCAACTAATGAAAAACTGTTTTTT.

V usage is TRBV18 and J usage is TRBJ2-2, with TRBD1 identical over 8 bases. The CDR3 runs 14 residues. Losses at the gene ends were 8 bases for V and 1 base for J; bases not matched to a gene: 3. Germline V gene data show CDR1 as KGHSH and CDR2 as LQKENI. The CDR3 bases are TGTGCCAGCGCCGGACAGGGGAACACCGGGGAGCTGTTTTTT. This codes for CASAGQGNTGELFF. The whole variable domain, remainder taken from reference TRBV18 and TRBJ2-2, is NAGVMQNPRHLVRRRGQEARLRCSPMKGHSHVYWYRQLPEEGLKFMVYLQKENIIDESGMPKERFSAEFPKEGPSILRIQQVVRGDSAAYFCASAGQGNTGELFFGEGSRLTVL.

CDR3 bases: TGTGCCAGCAGCTTAACAGGGAGAAATGGCTACACCTTC. This gives the protein CASSLTGRNGYTF. This chain links TRBV5-4 with TRBJ1-2, with D perhaps matching TRBD1 (6 bases). In germline, CDR1 is SGHNT, CDR2 YYREEE (reference sequence). The V gene lost 2 bases and the J gene lost 6 bases, with 11 bases spanning the gap. The CDR3 runs 13 residues.

This chain uses TRBV21-1 with TRBJ2-5; the tabulated D call, TRBD1, remains unverified against the DNA. TRBV21-1 is shown as a pseudogene. CDR3 length: 19 residues. CDR3 DNA: TGTGCCAGCAGCAAAGTCCGGACAGGGGGCTTATTGGGCCAAGAGACCCAGTACTTC. Encoded protein: CASSKVRTGGLLGQETQYF.

This clone was detected only once. The CDR3 region is CASSQGVAAGTEAFF. CDR3 sequence (DNA): TGCGCCAGCAGCCAAGGGGTCGCGGCGGGAACTGAAGCTTTCTTT. This chain connects TRBV4-1 to TRBJ1-1; no clear D gene. The V end was cut by 1 base, the J end by 5 bases, with 14 bases between. The CDR3 length is 15 residues. CDR1 is MGHRA, CDR2 YSYEKL, per germline.

The V gene is TRBV5-6, the J gene TRBJ1-5, with unresolved D. CDR3 length: 17 residues. Germline CDR1 SGHDT, CDR2 YYEEEE. V was trimmed by 0 bases and J by 0 bases, leaving 13 bases between them. The CDR3 DNA follows: TGTGCCAGCAGCTTGGCAGCCAGCGTTTATAGCAATCAGCCCCAGCATTTT. As protein: CASSLAASVYSNQPQHF.

This clone was picked up one time. This chain joins TRBV28 and TRBJ2-3; TRBD2 matches at 15 bases. The length of the CDR3 is 18 residues. Germline V gene lookup returns CDR1 MDHEN and CDR2 SYDVKM. The ends lost 4 bases at V and 5 bases at J; junction bases unmatched: 10. CDR3 sequence reads: CASSSIGLAGGLGDTQYF. DNA of the CDR3: TGTGCCAGCAGTTCGATAGGACTAGCGGGGGGGCTGGGAGATACGCAGTATTTT.

The CDR3 region is CASSLNGGTPRQYF. The DNA for the CDR3 is TGTGCCAGCAGCTTAAACGGCGGTACCCCCAGGCAGTACTTC. The chain is built from TRBV7-9 and TRBJ2-7; D uncertain. The CDR3 has 14 residues. Per germline, CDR1 SEHNR and CDR2 FQNEAQ (reference sequence). Trimming stripped 2 bases from V and 9 bases from J, with 17 bases between.

This chain joins TRBV12-3 or TRBV12-4 and TRBJ2-3; TRBD1 aligns across 9 bases. The V gene end was trimmed by 6 bases and the J gene end by 6 bases; junction bases not matched to a gene: 4. This CDR3 has 13 residues. The CDR3 reads CASRLQGADTQYF. Here the CDR3 DNA reads TGTGCCAGCAGGCTACAGGGGGCCGATACGCAGTATTTT.

The chain combines TRBV11-3 with TRBJ2-3; D not certain. The V end lost 4 bases, the J end lost 1 base, and 9 bases lay between the germline ends. Per the germline V gene, CDR1 is SGHNT and CDR2 is YENEEA. The CDR3 has 14 residues. DNA for the CDR3: TGTGCCAGCAGCTCCTCGAGAGGCACAGATACGCAGTATTTT. It encodes CASSSSRGTDTQYF.

The rearrangement links TRBV6-2 or TRBV6-3 to TRBJ1-1; 9 positions agree with TRBD1. CDR1 MNHEY and CDR2 SVGEGT come from the germline V gene. V gave up 0 bases and J gave up 2 bases; unmatched junction bases: 4. This CDR3 is built from 16 residues. The CDR3 nucleotides are TGTGCCAGCAGTTACTCGAGACAGGGGGGCAACACTGAAGCTTTCTTT. Protein sequence: CASSYSRQGGNTEAFF.

The chain employs TRBV19 and TRBJ1-5; perhaps TRBD1 as D (6 bases). With 7 bases removed from V and 7 bases from J, the gap between germline ends came to 20 bases. Germline CDR1 and CDR2: LNHDA and SQIVND (reference sequence). This CDR3 has 15 amino acids. CDR3 region: CASISPGVPGQPQHF. The CDR3 coding sequence is TGTGCCAGTATTTCCCCAGGGGTGCCCGGACAGCCCCAGCATTTT.